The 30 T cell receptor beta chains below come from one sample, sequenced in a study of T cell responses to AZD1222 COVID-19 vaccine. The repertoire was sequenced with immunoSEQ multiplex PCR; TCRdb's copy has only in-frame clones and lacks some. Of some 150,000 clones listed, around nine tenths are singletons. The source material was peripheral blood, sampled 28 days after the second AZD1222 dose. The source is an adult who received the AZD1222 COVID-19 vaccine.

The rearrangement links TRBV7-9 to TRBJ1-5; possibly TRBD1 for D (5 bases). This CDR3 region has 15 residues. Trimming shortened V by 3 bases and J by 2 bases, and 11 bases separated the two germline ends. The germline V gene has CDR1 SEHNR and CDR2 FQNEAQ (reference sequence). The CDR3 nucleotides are TGTGCCAGCAGCTTCGGGATGGGGGGCAATCAGCCCCAGCATTTT. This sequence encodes CASSFGMGGNQPQHF. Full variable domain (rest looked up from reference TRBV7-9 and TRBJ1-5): DTGVSQNPRHKITKRGQNVTFRCDPISEHNRLYWYRQTLGQGPEFLTYFQNEAQLEKSRLLSDRFSAERPKGSFSTLEIQRTEQGDSAMYLCASSFGMGGNQPQHFGDGTRLSIL.

The CDR3 DNA follows: TGTGCCAGCCAGGGGCAAGAGACCCAGTACTTC. Protein: CASQGQETQYF. The rearrangement joins TRBV28 to TRBJ2-5, with a weak D call TRBD1 (6 bases). The CDR3 runs 11 residues. V lost 8 bases and J 2 bases, leaving 6 bases between the germline ends. Germline lookup yields CDR1 MDHEN and CDR2 SYDVKM.

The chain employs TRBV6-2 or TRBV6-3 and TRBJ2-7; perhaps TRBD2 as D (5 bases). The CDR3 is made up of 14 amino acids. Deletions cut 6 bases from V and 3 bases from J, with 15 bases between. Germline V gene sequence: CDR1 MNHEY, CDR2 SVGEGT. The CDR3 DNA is TGTGCCAGCAGCCAGCCGGGGTCTAGCTACGAGCAGTACTTC. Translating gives CASSQPGSSYEQYF.

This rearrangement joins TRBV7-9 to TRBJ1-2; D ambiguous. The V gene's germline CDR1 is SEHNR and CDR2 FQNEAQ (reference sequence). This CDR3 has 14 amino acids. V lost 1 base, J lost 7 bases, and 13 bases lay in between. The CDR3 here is CASSLVPHEGGYTF. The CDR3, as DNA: TGTGCCAGCAGCTTAGTTCCCCACGAGGGTGGCTACACCTTC. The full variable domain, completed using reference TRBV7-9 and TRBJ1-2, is DTGVSQNPRHKITKRGQNVTFRCDPISEHNRLYWYRQTLGQGPEFLTYFQNEAQLEKSRLLSDRFSAERPKGSFSTLEIQRTEQGDSAMYLCASSLVPHEGGYTFGSGTRLTVV.

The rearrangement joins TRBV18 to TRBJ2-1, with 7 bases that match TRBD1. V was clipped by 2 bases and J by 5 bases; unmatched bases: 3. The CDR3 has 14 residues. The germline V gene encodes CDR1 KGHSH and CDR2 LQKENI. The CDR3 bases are TGTGCCAGCTCACCAAGACAGGGAGACAATGAGCAGTTCTTC. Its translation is CASSPRQGDNEQFF.

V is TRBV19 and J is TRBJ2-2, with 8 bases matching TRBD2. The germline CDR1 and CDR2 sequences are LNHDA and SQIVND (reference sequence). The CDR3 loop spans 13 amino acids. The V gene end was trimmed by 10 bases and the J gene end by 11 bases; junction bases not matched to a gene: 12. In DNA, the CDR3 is TGTGCCACCGCCCCGTCGGGAGGGCTAGAGCTGTTTTTT. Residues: CATAPSGGLELFF.

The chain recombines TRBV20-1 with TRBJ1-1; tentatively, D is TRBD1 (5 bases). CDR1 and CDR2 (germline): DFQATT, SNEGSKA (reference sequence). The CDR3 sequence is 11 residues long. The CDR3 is CSGTGNTEAFF. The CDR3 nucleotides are TGCAGCGGGACCGGGAACACTGAAGCTTTCTTT.

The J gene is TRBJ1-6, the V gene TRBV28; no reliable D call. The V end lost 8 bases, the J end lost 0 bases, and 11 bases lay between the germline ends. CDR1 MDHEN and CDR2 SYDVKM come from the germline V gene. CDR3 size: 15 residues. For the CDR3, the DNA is TGTGCCAGCGAGCTAGTTAGCTCCTATAATTCACCCCTCCACTTT. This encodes CASELVSSYNSPLHF. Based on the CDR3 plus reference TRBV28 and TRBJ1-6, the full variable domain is DVKVTQSSRYLVKRTGEKVFLECVQDMDHENMFWYRQDPGLGLRLIYFSYDVKMKEKGDIPEGYSVSREKKERFSLILESASTNQTSMYLCASELVSSYNSPLHFGNGTRLTVT.

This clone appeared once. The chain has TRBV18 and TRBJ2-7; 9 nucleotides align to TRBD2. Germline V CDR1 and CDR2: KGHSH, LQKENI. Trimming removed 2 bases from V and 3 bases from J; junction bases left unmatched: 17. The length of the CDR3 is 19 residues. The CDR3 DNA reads TGTGCCAGCTCACCAATCGGGGGACTAGCCTCAAAAGCGGACTACGAGCAGTACTTC. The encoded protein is CASSPIGGLASKADYEQYF. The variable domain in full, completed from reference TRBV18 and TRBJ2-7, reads NAGVMQNPRHLVRRRGQEARLRCSPMKGHSHVYWYRQLPEEGLKFMVYLQKENIIDESGMPKERFSAEFPKEGPSILRIQQVVRGDSAAYFCASSPIGGLASKADYEQYFGPGTRLTVT.

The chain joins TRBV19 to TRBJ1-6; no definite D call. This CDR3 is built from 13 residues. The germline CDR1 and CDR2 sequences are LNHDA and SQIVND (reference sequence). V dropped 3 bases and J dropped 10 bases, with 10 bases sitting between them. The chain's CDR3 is CASSIPPLSPLHF. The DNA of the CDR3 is TGTGCCAGTAGTATTCCCCCGTTATCACCCCTCCACTTT.

The CDR3 is CASSYGGPQPQHF. CDR3 nucleotides: TGTGCCAGCAGTTACGGGGGACCTCAGCCCCAGCATTTT. This rearrangement joins TRBV6-2 or TRBV6-3 to TRBJ1-5, with D possibly matching TRBD1 (5 bases). Trimming left V 2 bases short and J 6 bases short, with 8 bases between. Germline CDR1 and CDR2: MNHEY and SVGEGT. The CDR3 contains 13 residues.

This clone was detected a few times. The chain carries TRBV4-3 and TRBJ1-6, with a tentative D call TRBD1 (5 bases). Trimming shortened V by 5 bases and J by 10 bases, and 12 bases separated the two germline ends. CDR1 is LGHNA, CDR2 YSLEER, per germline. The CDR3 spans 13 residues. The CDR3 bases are TGCGCCAGCAGCAAACAGGTTTTGTCACCCCTCCACTTT. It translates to CASSKQVLSPLHF.

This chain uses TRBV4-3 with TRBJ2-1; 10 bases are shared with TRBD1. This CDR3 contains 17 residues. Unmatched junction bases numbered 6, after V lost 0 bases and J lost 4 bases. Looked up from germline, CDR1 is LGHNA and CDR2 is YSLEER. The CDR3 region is CASSQDPRDRGYNEQFF. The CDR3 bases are TGCGCCAGCAGCCAAGATCCTCGGGACAGGGGTTACAATGAGCAGTTCTTC.

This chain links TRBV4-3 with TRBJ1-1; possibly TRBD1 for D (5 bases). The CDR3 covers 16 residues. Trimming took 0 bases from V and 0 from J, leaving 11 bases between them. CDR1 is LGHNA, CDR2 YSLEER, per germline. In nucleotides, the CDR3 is TGCGCCAGCAGCCAAGACAGGGCGCAGATGAACACTGAAGCTTTCTTT. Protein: CASSQDRAQMNTEAFF.

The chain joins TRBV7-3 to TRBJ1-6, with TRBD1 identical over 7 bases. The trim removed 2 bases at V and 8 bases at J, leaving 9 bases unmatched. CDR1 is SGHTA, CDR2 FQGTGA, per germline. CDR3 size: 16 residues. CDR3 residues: CASSLLPGTEHSPLHF. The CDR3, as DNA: TGTGCCAGCAGCTTATTACCCGGGACAGAGCATTCACCCCTCCACTTT.

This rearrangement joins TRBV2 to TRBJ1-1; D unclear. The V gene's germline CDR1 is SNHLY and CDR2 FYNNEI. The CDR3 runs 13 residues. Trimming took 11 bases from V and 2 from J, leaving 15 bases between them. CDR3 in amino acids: CAGRVGYNTEAFF. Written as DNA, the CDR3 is TGTGCCGGGAGGGTGGGATACAACACTGAAGCTTTCTTT.

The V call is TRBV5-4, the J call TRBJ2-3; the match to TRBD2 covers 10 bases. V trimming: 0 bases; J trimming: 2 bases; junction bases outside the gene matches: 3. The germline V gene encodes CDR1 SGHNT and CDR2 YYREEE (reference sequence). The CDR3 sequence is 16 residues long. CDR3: CASSLVLAGYTDTQYF. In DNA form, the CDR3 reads TGTGCCAGCAGCTTGGTACTAGCGGGGTACACAGATACGCAGTATTTT.

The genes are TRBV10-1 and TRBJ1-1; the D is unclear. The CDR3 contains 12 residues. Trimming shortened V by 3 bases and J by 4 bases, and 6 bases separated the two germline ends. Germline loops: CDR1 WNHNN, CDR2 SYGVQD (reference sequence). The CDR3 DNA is TGCGCCAGCAGTGAAGGCGCCACTGAAGCTTTCTTT. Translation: CASSEGATEAFF.

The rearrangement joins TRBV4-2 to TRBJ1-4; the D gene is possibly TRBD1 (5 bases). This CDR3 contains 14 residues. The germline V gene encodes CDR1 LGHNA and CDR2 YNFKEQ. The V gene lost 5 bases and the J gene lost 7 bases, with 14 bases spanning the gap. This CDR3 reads CASSDSFGAEKLFF. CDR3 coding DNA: TGTGCCAGCAGCGATAGTTTTGGGGCTGAAAAACTGTTTTTT.

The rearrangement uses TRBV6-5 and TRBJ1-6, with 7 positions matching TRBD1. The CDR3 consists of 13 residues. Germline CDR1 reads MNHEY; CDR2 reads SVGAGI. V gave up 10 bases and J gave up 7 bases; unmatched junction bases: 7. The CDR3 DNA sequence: TGTGCCACCAGGGGGGCTAGGAATTCACCCCTCCACTTT. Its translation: CATRGARNSPLHF.

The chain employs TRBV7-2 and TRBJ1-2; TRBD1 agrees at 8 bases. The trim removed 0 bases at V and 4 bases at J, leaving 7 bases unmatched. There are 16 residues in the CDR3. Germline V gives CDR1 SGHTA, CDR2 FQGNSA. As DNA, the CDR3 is TGTGCCAGCAGCTTAGCTACGGACAGGGTAGCCTATGGCTACACCTTC. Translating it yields CASSLATDRVAYGYTF.

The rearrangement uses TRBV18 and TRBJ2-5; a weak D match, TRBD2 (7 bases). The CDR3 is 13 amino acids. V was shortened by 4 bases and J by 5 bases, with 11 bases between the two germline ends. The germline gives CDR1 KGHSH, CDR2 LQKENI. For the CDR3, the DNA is TGTGCCAGCTCACGGGGGGGGCTGGAGACCCAGTACTTC. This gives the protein CASSRGGLETQYF.

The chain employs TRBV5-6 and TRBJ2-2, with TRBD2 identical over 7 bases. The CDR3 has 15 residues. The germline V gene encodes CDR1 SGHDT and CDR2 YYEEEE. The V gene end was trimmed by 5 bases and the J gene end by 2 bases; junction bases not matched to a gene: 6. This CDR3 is CASSGGGPNTGELFF. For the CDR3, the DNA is TGTGCCAGCAGTGGGGGAGGGCCCAACACCGGGGAGCTGTTTTTT.

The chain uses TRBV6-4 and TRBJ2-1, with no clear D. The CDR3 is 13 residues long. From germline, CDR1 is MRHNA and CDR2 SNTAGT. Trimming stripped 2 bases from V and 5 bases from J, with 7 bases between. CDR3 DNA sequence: TGTGCCAGCAGTGACGATGGGGACAATGAGCAGTTCTTC. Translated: CASSDDGDNEQFF.

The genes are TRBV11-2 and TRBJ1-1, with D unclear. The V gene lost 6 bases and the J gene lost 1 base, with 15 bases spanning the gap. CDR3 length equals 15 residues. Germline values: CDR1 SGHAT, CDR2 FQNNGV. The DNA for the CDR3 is TGTGCCAGCAGTTTGACTTTGGGTTCGAACACTGAAGCTTTCTTT. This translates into CASSLTLGSNTEAFF. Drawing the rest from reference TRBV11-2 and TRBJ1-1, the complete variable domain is EAGVAQSPRYKIIEKRQSVAFWCNPISGHATLYWYQQILGQGPKLLIQFQNNGVVDDSQLPKDRFSAERLKGVDSTLKIQPAKLEDSAVYLCASSLTLGSNTEAFFGQGTRLTVV.

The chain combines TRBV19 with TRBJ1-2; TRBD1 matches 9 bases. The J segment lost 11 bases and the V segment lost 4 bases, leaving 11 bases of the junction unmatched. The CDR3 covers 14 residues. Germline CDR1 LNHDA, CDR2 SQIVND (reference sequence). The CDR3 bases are TGTGCCAGTAGTAACGGGGACAGGGTCCGTAGGTACACCTTC. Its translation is CASSNGDRVRRYTF.

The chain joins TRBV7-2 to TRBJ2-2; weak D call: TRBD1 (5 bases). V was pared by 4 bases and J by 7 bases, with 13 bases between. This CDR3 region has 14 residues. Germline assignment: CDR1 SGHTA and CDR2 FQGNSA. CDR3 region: CASSSRLGDGELFF. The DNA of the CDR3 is TGTGCCAGCAGCTCTAGATTAGGGGACGGGGAGCTGTTTTTT.

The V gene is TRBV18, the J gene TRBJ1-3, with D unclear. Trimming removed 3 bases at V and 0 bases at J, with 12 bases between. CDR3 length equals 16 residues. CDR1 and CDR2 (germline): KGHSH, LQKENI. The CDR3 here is CASSPQGSPSGNTIYF. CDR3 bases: TGTGCCAGCTCACCCCAAGGCAGTCCCTCTGGAAACACCATATATTTT.

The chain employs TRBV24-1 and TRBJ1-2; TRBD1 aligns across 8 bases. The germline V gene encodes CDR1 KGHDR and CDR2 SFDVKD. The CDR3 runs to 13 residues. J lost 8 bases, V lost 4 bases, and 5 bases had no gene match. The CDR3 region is CATSEGTGNGYTF. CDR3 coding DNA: TGTGCCACCAGTGAGGGGACAGGAAACGGCTACACCTTC.

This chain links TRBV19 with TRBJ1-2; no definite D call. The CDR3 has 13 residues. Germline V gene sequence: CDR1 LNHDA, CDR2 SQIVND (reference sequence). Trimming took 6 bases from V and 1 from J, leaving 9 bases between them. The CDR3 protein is CASSETFNYGYTF. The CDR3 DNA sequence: TGTGCCAGTAGCGAGACCTTTAACTATGGCTACACCTTC.